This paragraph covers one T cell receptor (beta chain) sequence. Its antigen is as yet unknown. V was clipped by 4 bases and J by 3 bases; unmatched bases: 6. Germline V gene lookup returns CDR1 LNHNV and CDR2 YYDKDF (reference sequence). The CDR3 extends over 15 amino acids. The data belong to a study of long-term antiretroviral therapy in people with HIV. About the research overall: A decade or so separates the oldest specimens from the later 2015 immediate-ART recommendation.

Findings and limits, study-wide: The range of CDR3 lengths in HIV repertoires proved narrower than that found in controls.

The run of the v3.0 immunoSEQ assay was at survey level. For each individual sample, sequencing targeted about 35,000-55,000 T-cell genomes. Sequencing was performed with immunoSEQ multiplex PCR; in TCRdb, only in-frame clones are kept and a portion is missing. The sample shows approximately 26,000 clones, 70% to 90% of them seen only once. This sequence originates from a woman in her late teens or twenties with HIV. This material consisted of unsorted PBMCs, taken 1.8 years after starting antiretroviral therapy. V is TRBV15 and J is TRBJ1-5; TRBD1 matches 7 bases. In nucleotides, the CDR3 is TGTGCCACCAGCATACAGACAGGGCCCAATCAGCCCCAGCATTTT. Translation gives CATSIQTGPNQPQHF.